Listed here is a single T cell receptor beta chain. The antigen is not known. This sample stems from a study of post-analysis software for immune sequencing data. Study at large: Courses of disease covered relapsing-remitting, secondary progressive and progressive-relapsing multiple sclerosis.

Unique molecular identifiers were built into the TCR beta cDNA libraries. From the PCR reads, TCRdb called clonotypes with MiXCR, one entry per CDR3 protein. The sample has 800,000 to 950,000 distinct CDR3 sequences, 53% seen once; the top ten hold about 4.8%. Trimming left V 2 bases short and J 6 bases short, with 13 bases between. The CDR3 totals 14 residues. Study results and limitations: Five TRBV segments appeared more often in patients than in controls, and TRBV5-6, TRBV5-1 and TRBV20-1 were among these.

V gene TRBV12-3 or TRBV12-4 combines with J gene TRBJ1-2; a weak D match, TRBD1 (5 bases). Sequences were obtained from blood. This receptor was taken from a girl aged 10 to 17 with multiple sclerosis. Written as DNA, the CDR3 is TGTGCCAGCAGTTTAACGCCTCAAGGGGATGGCTACACCTTC. As protein: CASSLTPQGDGYTF.